This record looks at one T cell receptor (beta chain) sequence and its context. Germline V CDR1 and CDR2: MNHEY, SMNVEV (reference sequence). V dropped 5 bases and J dropped 5; count of bases not matched to a gene: 5. This CDR3 comprises 14 residues. Most PBMC samples had 480 ng input DNA in six replicates. TCRdb keeps only in-frame clones here, not all; method: immunoSEQ multiplex PCR. The sample lists about 72,000 clones, more than 75% occurring once. Time point given: after neoadjuvant nivolumab, at surgical resection. This entry is derived from a study of neoadjuvant anti-PD-1 for oral cavity cancer.

The source was PBMCs, collected after nivolumab (anti-PD-1) treatment. This receptor was taken from a person aged 40 to 85 with oral cavity squamous cell carcinoma. The chain joins TRBV27 to TRBJ2-7; 11 bases line up with TRBD2. DNA for the CDR3: TGTGCCAGCAGTAGGCCGGGACTAGCGGACGAGCAGTACTTC. It is translated as CASSRPGLADEQYF.